Below, 4 T cell receptor beta chains from the same sample are listed, as sequenced in a study of esophageal squamous cell carcinoma under preoperative chemotherapy. TCRdb used MiXCR to reprocess the PCR reads, holding one entry per CDR3 protein. This sample has approximately 1,300 distinct CDR3 sequences, with roughly 29% found just once. As for time point: after preoperative PTX-NDP chemotherapy. The sample was collected from a patient given preoperative chemotherapy. Receptors originate from a human donor with esophageal squamous cell carcinoma. The donor label of this sample is uncertain.

By share, this clonotype counts as medium-sized. The chain recombines TRBV6-4 with TRBJ2-1, with 9 bases lining up with TRBD2. Germline trimming cut 3 bases from V and 6 bases from J; bases unmatched to any gene: 6. This CDR3 is 15 amino acids long. Germline CDR1 is MRHNA and CDR2 is SNTAGT. The CDR3 nucleotides are TGTGCCAGCAGTGATTTAGCGGGAGCCCCCAATGAGCAGTTCTTC. This sequence encodes CASSDLAGAPNEQFF.

This clonotype is deemed medium-sized. This chain joins TRBV12-3 or TRBV12-4 and TRBJ1-2; D remains ambiguous. The CDR3 has 12 residues. With 6 bases removed from V and 4 bases from J, the gap between germline ends came to 9 bases. The CDR3 sequence: CASSSTGYGYTF. The CDR3 nucleotides read TGTGCCAGCAGCTCAACCGGCTATGGCTACACCTTC.

Judged by abundance, this clonotype is medium-sized. The rearrangement uses TRBV6-4 and TRBJ2-3, with 10 bases lining up with TRBD2. V shed 5 bases, J shed 2 bases, and the junction held 4 bases outside the gene matches. The CDR3 has 15 residues. Per germline, CDR1 MRHNA and CDR2 SNTAGT. DNA of the CDR3: TGTGCCAGCAGTCACCTAGCGGGAGCCACAGATACGCAGTATTTT. As protein: CASSHLAGATDTQYF.

Judged by abundance, this clonotype is large. V is TRBV27 and J is TRBJ2-1, with 10 bases matching TRBD1. The CDR3 contains 16 residues. The germline CDR1 and CDR2 sequences are MNHEY and SMNVEV (reference sequence). J gave up 6 bases and V 3 bases, and 8 bases lay outside the gene matches. The CDR3 region has the DNA TGTGCCAGCAGTTTTATTTGGGGACAGGGGTCCAATGAGCAGTTCTTC. As protein: CASSFIWGQGSNEQFF.